The clone carrying this T cell receptor (beta chain) was counted ten times or more. Its antigen is currently unknown. The investigators reverse transcribed all of the isolated RNA, so they sequenced expressed TCRB transcripts. Sequencing was performed with immunoSEQ multiplex PCR; in TCRdb, only in-frame clones are kept and a portion is missing. The table shows 120,000 to 150,000 clones, with less than 9% occurring only once. Cells sorted by CD45RO/CCR7/CD25/CD127/CD95/CD27 comprised CD4+ naive, central memory, regulatory and stem cell-like memory cells. This sample stems from a study of beta chain features in type 1 diabetes. Across the whole study: Examination of sorted cells across all samples involved over 95 million cells. The study, taken as a whole, reports: In every one of the four CD4+ subsets, TCRB CDR3s were moderately but significantly shorter in Type 1 diabetes patients. Comparison showed that naive, central memory and Treg TCRB repertoires appeared more similar among patients than among healthy donors.

The CDR3 is 14 residues long. J lost 7 bases, V lost 4 bases, and 7 bases had no gene match. In germline, CDR1 is GTSNPN, CDR2 SVGIG (reference sequence). The rearrangement links TRBV30 to TRBJ2-1, with 10 nucleotides matching TRBD2. The sequenced material came from central memory CD4+ T cells from blood. The TCR comes from a woman aged 30 to 39 in good health. This CDR3 reads CAWTSGRIRNEQFF. The CDR3 coding sequence is TGTGCCTGGACTAGCGGGAGAATAAGGAATGAGCAGTTCTTC.